These 19 T cell receptor beta chains were sequenced from one sample in a study of PD-1 blockade in classical Hodgkin lymphoma. This table comes from immunoSEQ multiplex PCR, and its TCRdb copy is limited to in-frame clones, with some not included. The table has around 20,000 clones, 70% to 90% seen once; the top ten hold 13%. Relapse after autologous stem cell transplantation occurred in every patient, and brentuximab vedotin exposure varied. Sample: peripheral blood mononuclear cells (PBMCs), taken before the second cycle of nivolumab. The receptors stem from a human donor with classical Hodgkin lymphoma.

In its sample, this clone was seen a few times. The genes are TRBV10-1 and TRBJ2-1, with a tentative D call TRBD2 (5 bases). Trimming pared 4 bases from V and 7 bases from J, leaving 5 bases between. Germline CDR1 WNHNN, CDR2 SYGVQD (reference sequence). This CDR3 spans 11 amino acids. The CDR3 DNA follows: TGCGCCAGCAGTGCGGGGAATGAGCAGTTCTTC. Translated, it gives CASSAGNEQFF.

The CDR3 bases are TGTGCCAGCAGGCGGACAGGAGGCAATCAGCCCCAGCATTTT. Encoded protein: CASRRTGGNQPQHF. The chain carries TRBV6-5 and TRBJ1-5, with 7 bases aligning to TRBD1. This CDR3 has 14 amino acids. CDR1 MNHEY and CDR2 SVGAGI come from the germline V gene. The ends lost 6 bases at V and 2 bases at J; junction bases unmatched: 4.

This clone was observed a single time. V is TRBV5-1 and J is TRBJ2-7; no clear D. Per the germline V gene, CDR1 is SGHRS and CDR2 is YFSETQ. The CDR3 has 11 residues. V was shortened by 1 base and J by 6 bases, with 5 bases between the two germline ends. The CDR3 region is CASSLTSEQYF. Written as DNA, the CDR3 is TGCGCCAGCAGCTTGACGTCCGAGCAGTACTTC.

The chain couples TRBV5-1 to TRBJ2-5; D uncertain. Germline values: CDR1 SGHRS, CDR2 YFSETQ. The CDR3 sequence is 12 residues long. The V end lost 1 base, the J end lost 1 base, and 2 bases lay between the germline ends. Written as DNA, the CDR3 is TGCGCCAGCAGCTTGAGCCAAGAGACCCAGTACTTC. Its translation is CASSLSQETQYF.

The V gene is TRBV7-8, the J gene TRBJ1-4, with a weak D call TRBD1 (5 bases). With 2 bases removed from V and 0 bases from J, the gap between germline ends came to 22 bases. Looked up from germline, CDR1 is SGHVS and CDR2 is FQNEAQ. The CDR3 has 20 residues. CDR3 amino acids: CASSLIGQTFQGATNEKLFF. In DNA form, the CDR3 reads TGTGCCAGCAGCTTAATCGGTCAGACCTTTCAGGGTGCAACTAATGAAAAACTGTTTTTT.

This chain connects TRBV5-6 to TRBJ2-1; TRBD2 aligns across 10 bases. The V gene end was trimmed by 4 bases and the J gene end by 2 bases; junction bases not matched to a gene: 6. Germline CDR1 reads SGHDT; CDR2 reads YYEEEE. This CDR3 spans 16 amino acids. CDR3 bases: TGTGCCAGCAGCGACTATAGCGGGGGGACCTACAATGAGCAGTTCTTC. Translated: CASSDYSGGTYNEQFF.

The chain joins TRBV6-5 to TRBJ1-1; D remains ambiguous. The CDR3 is made up of 12 amino acids. CDR1 is MNHEY, CDR2 SVGAGI, per germline. V lost 6 bases, J lost 7 bases, and 12 bases lay in between. CDR3 sequence reads: CASSDPGSEAFF. CDR3 sequence (DNA): TGTGCCAGCAGCGACCCTGGTAGTGAAGCTTTCTTT.

CDR3 residues: CASRLGEKLFF. The CDR3 region has the DNA TGTGCCAGTAGATTGGGTGAAAAACTGTTTTTT. The chain carries TRBV19 and TRBJ1-4; D gene ambiguous. The V gene's germline CDR1 is LNHDA and CDR2 SQIVND (reference sequence). The CDR3 extends over 11 amino acids. The germline V and J ends were trimmed by 6 bases and 7 bases, with 6 bases remaining between them. Full variable domain (remainder filled in from reference TRBV19 and TRBJ1-4): DGGITQSPKYLFRKEGQNVTLSCEQNLNHDAMYWYRQDPGQGLRLIYYSQIVNDFQKGDIAEGYSVSREKKESFPLTVTSAQKNPTAFYLCASRLGEKLFFGSGTQLSVL.

J is TRBJ2-3 and V is TRBV7-9, with D uncertain. The germline gives CDR1 SEHNR, CDR2 FQNEAQ (reference sequence). The CDR3 has 14 amino acids. Trimming took off 5 bases at V and 3 bases at J, with 12 bases between the two ends. The CDR3 protein is CASSLTERTDTQYF. The CDR3 nucleotides are TGTGCCAGCAGCCTAACGGAGAGAACAGATACGCAGTATTTT.

This clone was seen once. The J gene is TRBJ1-2, the V gene TRBV28; 8 bases are a match to TRBD1. V gave up 5 bases and J gave up 8 bases; unmatched junction bases: 7. The CDR3 is 13 amino acids. Per germline, CDR1 MDHEN and CDR2 SYDVKM. The chain's CDR3 is CASSPGTGGGYTF. The CDR3 DNA reads as TGTGCCAGCAGTCCCGGGACAGGAGGAGGCTACACCTTC.

By sample share, this clone is large (0.1 to 1%). This chain uses TRBV10-2 with TRBJ1-5; the D gene is possibly TRBD1 (5 bases). Germline values: CDR1 WSHSY, CDR2 SAAADI. This CDR3 region has 15 residues. V was trimmed by 0 bases and J by 3 bases, leaving 9 bases between them. CDR3 sequence reads: CASSESGTANQPQHF. CDR3 DNA sequence: TGCGCCAGCAGTGAGTCCGGGACGGCCAATCAGCCCCAGCATTTT.

The chain carries TRBV7-9 and TRBJ2-4, with 8 nucleotides matching TRBD2. In germline, CDR1 is SEHNR, CDR2 FQNEAQ (reference sequence). Trimming took 5 bases from V and 13 from J; bases not matched to a gene: 10. This CDR3 contains 13 residues. This CDR3 reads CASSALAERPQYF. The CDR3 DNA reads as TGTGCCAGCAGCGCACTAGCGGAGCGCCCCCAGTACTTC.

In the case of this clone: A read error may explain this, as a much larger clone is one base away. The rearrangement links TRBV27 to TRBJ1-5, with 9 bases matching TRBD1. The CDR3 spans 14 residues. CDR1 and CDR2 (germline): MNHEY, SMNVEV (reference sequence). The junction had 6 bases not matched to a gene; V was cut back by 6 bases and J by 6 bases. Here the CDR3 reads CASSSRTGVQPQHF. The CDR3 DNA reads as TGTGCCAGCAGCAGCAGGACAGGGGTTCAGCCCCAGCATTTT.

V and J are TRBV2 and TRBJ2-7; the match to TRBD1 covers 8 bases. The CDR3 totals 13 residues. The V and J ends lost 10 bases and 0 bases, in that order; junction bases with no gene match: 5. Germline assignment: CDR1 SNHLY and CDR2 FYNNEI. CDR3 region: CATRDRSSYEQYF. DNA of the CDR3: TGTGCCACCCGGGACAGGAGCTCCTACGAGCAGTACTTC.

This chain links TRBV5-1 with TRBJ2-3; D unclear. V was pared by 4 bases and J by 1 base, with 7 bases between. Germline V lookup: CDR1 SGHRS, CDR2 YFSETQ. CDR3 size: 13 residues. The CDR3 here is CASSHDGTDTQYF. The CDR3 DNA follows: TGCGCCAGCAGCCACGACGGCACAGATACGCAGTATTTT.

This clone was seen once. The chain has TRBV15 and TRBJ2-4, with D perhaps assigned TRBD1 or TRBD2 (5 bases each). V was pared by 1 base and J by 6 bases, with 13 bases between. Germline V gene lookup returns CDR1 LNHNV and CDR2 YYDKDF (reference sequence). The length of the CDR3 is 15 residues. The CDR3 DNA sequence: TGTGCCACCAGCAGAGTAGCCGGGGCGGGAAACATTCAGTACTTC. This codes for CATSRVAGAGNIQYF.

The rearrangement uses TRBV4-1 and TRBJ1-6; the match to TRBD1 covers 7 bases. Germline V gene data show CDR1 as MGHRA and CDR2 as YSYEKL. V was clipped by 0 bases and J by 6 bases; unmatched bases: 11. The CDR3 has 18 residues. The CDR3: CASSQDTVTRDSNSPLHF. CDR3 nucleotide sequence: TGCGCCAGCAGCCAAGATACCGTTACCCGGGACAGTAATTCACCCCTCCACTTT.

This clone was seen once. The chain has TRBV13 and TRBJ2-3; 9 positions match TRBD2. This CDR3 has 16 residues. The J segment lost 2 bases and the V segment lost 5 bases, leaving 8 bases of the junction unmatched. Germline CDR1 and CDR2: PRHDT and FYEKMQ (reference sequence). CDR3 residues: CASSPTGTSLTDTQYF. CDR3 in DNA: TGTGCCAGCAGCCCTACCGGGACTAGCCTCACAGATACGCAGTATTTT.

CDR3 amino acids: CASGSHRGGADTQYF. In nucleotides, the CDR3 is TGTGCTAGTGGTTCCCATAGGGGGGGGGCAGATACGCAGTATTTT. This chain connects TRBV12-5 to TRBJ2-3; D possibly corresponds to TRBD2 (7 bases). CDR3 length: 15 residues. V was clipped by 4 bases and J by 4 bases, with 15 bases between them. Germline V gene data show CDR1 as LGHNT and CDR2 as FRNRAP.